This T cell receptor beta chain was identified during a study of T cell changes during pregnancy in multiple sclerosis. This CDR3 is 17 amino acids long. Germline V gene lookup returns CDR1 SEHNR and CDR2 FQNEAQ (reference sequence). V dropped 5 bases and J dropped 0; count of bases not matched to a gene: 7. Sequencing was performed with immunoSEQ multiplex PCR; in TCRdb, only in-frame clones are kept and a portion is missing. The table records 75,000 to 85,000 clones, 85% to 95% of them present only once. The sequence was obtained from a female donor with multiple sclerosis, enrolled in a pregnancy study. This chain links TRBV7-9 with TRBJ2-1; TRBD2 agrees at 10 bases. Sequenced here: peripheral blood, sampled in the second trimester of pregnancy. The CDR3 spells CASSLSGGALSYNEQFF. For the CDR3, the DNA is TGTGCCAGCAGCCTGAGCGGGGGGGCCCTCTCCTACAATGAGCAGTTCTTC.